These 13 T cell receptor beta chains were all obtained from the same sample, sequenced in a study of vaccination and CD4 T cells after COVID-19. Sequenced with the Oncomine TCR Beta short-read assay was DNA taken from cultured CD4+ T cells. One entry per CDR3 protein results from TCRdb running MiXCR on the PCR reads. In the table there are 3,500 to 4,500 distinct CDR3 sequences, about 15% of which are singletons. Their antigens are not known. Treatment of the sample: roughly 10-day PBMC culture with coronavirus spike peptide pools or control peptides (ViraFEST assay). The sequenced sample was CD4+ T cells from blood, cultured in vitro. These receptors were taken from a human donor who had recovered from COVID-19.

This clonotype has more than one count but fewer than ten. This chain joins TRBV7-2 and TRBJ2-7, with 10 bases matching TRBD2. The germline CDR1 and CDR2 sequences are SGHTA and FQGNSA. The CDR3 runs to 14 residues. Trimming cost V 1 base and J 3 bases; bases outside gene matches: 0. The CDR3 loop reads CASSLGLAGYEQYF. In DNA, the CDR3 is TGTGCCAGCAGCTTAGGACTAGCGGGCTACGAGCAGTACTTC.

This clonotype was detected only a few times. The chain employs TRBV7-9 and TRBJ1-4; D is uncertain. V was clipped by 2 bases and J by 4 bases, with 8 bases between them. Germline CDR1 SEHNR, CDR2 FQNEAQ (reference sequence). This CDR3 spans 14 amino acids. In DNA form, the CDR3 reads TGTGCCAGCAGCTTAATGGCTGATAATGAAAAACTGTTTTTT. Amino acids: CASSLMADNEKLFF.

The V and J genes are TRBV10-3 and TRBJ2-2; 15 bases are shared with TRBD2. The CDR3 totals 19 residues. The V and J ends lost 0 bases and 3 bases, in that order; junction bases with no gene match: 5. Germline V CDR1 and CDR2: ENHRY, SYGVKD. CDR3 amino acids: CAISESKGLAGGDTGELFF. DNA of the CDR3: TGTGCCATCAGTGAGTCGAAGGGACTAGCGGGGGGCGACACCGGGGAGCTGTTTTTT.

Relative to its sample, this clonotype is medium-sized (0.01 to 0.1%). The CDR3 loop reads CASSLGMGTGAYNSPLHF. In nucleotides, the CDR3 is TGTGCCAGCAGCTTAGGGATGGGGACGGGCGCCTATAATTCACCCCTCCACTTT. The chain joins TRBV11-2 to TRBJ1-6, with D possibly matching TRBD1 (5 bases). Between the trimmed V and J ends, which lost 1 base and 2 bases, there was a span of 15 bases. The CDR3 consists of 18 residues. CDR1 is SGHAT and CDR2 is FQNNGV in the germline V gene.

The sample holds a few counts of this clonotype. V gene TRBV5-1 combines with J gene TRBJ1-5; tentative D call: TRBD1 (5 bases). Trimming removed 4 bases at V and 2 bases at J, with 13 bases between. CDR1 is SGHRS, CDR2 YFSETQ, per germline. The length of the CDR3 is 15 residues. The CDR3 is CASSPTAGGNQPQHF. The CDR3 region has the DNA TGCGCCAGCAGCCCCACGGCGGGGGGCAATCAGCCCCAGCATTTT.

As to this clonotype: The limits of the CDR3 on the DNA are not certain, so only TCRdb's listed CDR3 is given. The V gene is TRBV5-6, the J gene TRBJ1-2; the table's TRBD1 call for D was not verified on the DNA. The CDR3 extends over 16 residues, inclusive of both ends. Germline CDR1 reads SGHDT; CDR2 reads YYEEEE. The CDR3: CASSLSPVGAGIGYAF.

This clonotype was observed a few times. The chain carries TRBV20-1 and TRBJ2-5; TRBD2 matches at 8 bases. Germline V gene data show CDR1 as DFQATT and CDR2 as SNEGSKA (reference sequence). The CDR3 covers 17 residues. Losses at the gene ends were 2 bases for V and 0 bases for J; bases not matched to a gene: 11. The CDR3 is CSARPGEAGGHQETQYF. The CDR3 DNA sequence: TGCAGTGCTAGACCAGGGGAGGCGGGGGGCCACCAAGAGACCCAGTACTTC.

This rearrangement joins TRBV6-1 to TRBJ2-7, with TRBD1 matching over 8 bases. Looked up from germline, CDR1 is MNHNS and CDR2 is SASEGT. CDR3 length: 15 amino acids. After removal of 5 bases from V and 1 base from J, the junction contained 7 bases not matched to a gene. The CDR3 spells CASSRGTGGSYEQYF. The DNA for the CDR3 is TGTGCCAGCAGTCGCGGGACAGGTGGGTCCTACGAGCAGTACTTC.

In this sample, this clonotype turned up a few times. The CDR3 coding sequence is TGCGCCAGCAGCCCGGACAGGGGGCGAGCCGGGGAGCTGTTTTTT. Translated: CASSPDRGRAGELFF. The chain has TRBV5-1 and TRBJ2-2; 11 bases fit TRBD1. The CDR3 runs 15 residues. Germline V gene sequence: CDR1 SGHRS, CDR2 YFSETQ. The J segment lost 6 bases and the V segment lost 4 bases, leaving 5 bases of the junction unmatched.

This clonotype was counted between two and nine times. The chain has TRBV5-4 and TRBJ2-2; 8 bases are shared with TRBD1. The germline V gene has CDR1 SGHNT and CDR2 YYREEE (reference sequence). Trimming at V came to 4 bases and at J to 1 base, leaving 3 bases not matched to a gene. The CDR3 has 15 residues. DNA for the CDR3: TGTGCCAGCAGCCCGGGACAGGTGAACACCGGGGAGCTGTTTTTT. Translating it yields CASSPGQVNTGELFF.

The chain uses TRBV19 and TRBJ1-2; perhaps TRBD1 as D (5 bases). The V gene lost 6 bases and the J gene lost 2 bases, with 10 bases spanning the gap. The CDR3 totals 13 residues. Germline V lookup: CDR1 LNHDA, CDR2 SQIVND (reference sequence). CDR3 in DNA: TGTGCCAGTAGGGACACAGACAACTATGGCTACACCTTC. Amino acids: CASRDTDNYGYTF.

This clonotype was found a few times. The chain has TRBV20-1 and TRBJ1-6; D unclear. This CDR3 spans 13 amino acids. Germline-derived CDR1 and CDR2 are DFQATT and SNEGSKA (reference sequence). Deletions cut 1 base from V and 5 bases from J, with 6 bases between. CDR3 residues: CSARAENNSPLHF. The CDR3 DNA reads TGCAGTGCTAGAGCAGAGAATAATTCACCCCTCCACTTT.

The chain links TRBV7-8 to TRBJ2-1; D is possibly TRBD2 (8 bases). Germline V gene sequence: CDR1 SGHVS, CDR2 FQNEAQ. Trimming pared 5 bases from V and 4 bases from J, leaving 15 bases between. The CDR3 consists of 15 residues. CDR3 nucleotide sequence: TGTGCCAGCAGCCTCCGGGAGGGGGCGTACAATGAGCAGTTCTTC. Amino acids: CASSLREGAYNEQFF.